Below are 27 T cell receptor beta chains sequenced from a single sample in a study of response to subunit inactivated influenza vaccine. TCRdb itself ran the RT-PCR reads through MiXCR, one entry per CDR3 protein. The table includes about 300,000 distinct CDR3 sequences, about a fifth detected once. The sequencing here drew on PBMCs from blood, taken 21 months after vaccination. Receptors were obtained from a man in his fifties or sixties who received an inactivated influenza vaccine.

This clonotype was seen a handful of times. The gene calls are TRBV20-1 and TRBJ2-3, with 9 bases matching TRBD2. The germline V gene has CDR1 DFQATT and CDR2 SNEGSKA (reference sequence). This CDR3 comprises 16 residues. With V trimmed by 0 bases and J by 6 bases, 10 bases remained unmatched. In DNA form, the CDR3 reads TGCAGTGCTAGAGATATCCAGCGGGAGGCGCGGGATACGCAGTATTTT. Translation: CSARDIQREARDTQYF.

The chain combines TRBV20-1 with TRBJ1-2; no definite D call. The CDR3 is 12 residues long. Germline lookup yields CDR1 DFQATT and CDR2 SNEGSKA (reference sequence). V dropped 6 bases and J dropped 8 bases, with 16 bases sitting between them. CDR3 loop: CSAQGSPGGYTF. The CDR3 DNA is TGCAGTGCCCAAGGTTCCCCGGGAGGCTACACCTTC.

This clonotype occurred a few times. The gene calls are TRBV19 and TRBJ1-5, with 8 bases aligning to TRBD1. This CDR3 has 14 residues. V lost 6 bases and J lost 4; bases outside the gene matches: 5. Germline V lookup: CDR1 LNHDA, CDR2 SQIVND (reference sequence). The CDR3, as DNA: TGTGCCAGTAGACCGACAGGGGATAATCAGCCCCAGCATTTT. Protein product: CASRPTGDNQPQHF.

This clonotype was observed once. The CDR3 spells CASRTESSSGANVLTF. The CDR3 DNA reads TGTGCCAGCAGGACAGAGTCTAGCTCTGGGGCCAACGTCCTGACTTTC. This chain links TRBV6-1 with TRBJ2-6; TRBD1 might be the D (5 bases). Germline CDR1 reads MNHNS; CDR2 reads SASEGT. The CDR3 totals 16 residues. The V end lost 6 bases, the J end lost 0 bases, and 12 bases lay between the germline ends.

The chain recombines TRBV5-5 with TRBJ2-7; D is perhaps TRBD2 (5 bases). The germline V gene has CDR1 SGHKS and CDR2 YYEKEE (reference sequence). This CDR3 spans 15 amino acids. Trimming stripped 4 bases from V and 3 bases from J, with 17 bases between. As DNA, the CDR3 is TGTGCCAGCAGCCGGGTGTCCGGAGGTATCTACGAGCAGTACTTC. It encodes CASSRVSGGIYEQYF.

Only a few counts were recorded for this clonotype. The CDR3: CASSQGTAVYEQYF. Written as DNA, the CDR3 is TGCGCCAGCAGCCAAGGCACAGCGGTCTACGAGCAGTACTTC. The chain has TRBV4-1 and TRBJ2-7; D might be TRBD2 (5 bases). Germline V gives CDR1 MGHRA, CDR2 YSYEKL. CDR3 length: 14 residues. The V end lost 1 base, the J end lost 3 bases, and 10 bases lay between the germline ends.

In its sample, this clonotype was seen a few times. The chain links TRBV20-1 to TRBJ2-5; D is unclear. Trimming removed 2 bases from V and 4 bases from J, with 11 bases in between. Germline V gene data show CDR1 as DFQATT and CDR2 as SNEGSKA (reference sequence). The length of the CDR3 is 13 residues. CDR3 DNA sequence: TGCAGTGCTAGACCCAGTAGCCGAGAGACCCAGTACTTC. Its translation: CSARPSSRETQYF.

This clonotype was counted at least ten times. This chain connects TRBV15 to TRBJ1-5, with TRBD1 as a possible D gene (5 bases). The CDR3 covers 16 residues. Germline assignment: CDR1 LNHNV and CDR2 YYDKDF (reference sequence). V was shortened by 1 base and J by 0 bases, with 10 bases between the two germline ends. CDR3 nucleotides: TGTGCCACCAGCAGAGCCCAGGGTTATAGCAATCAGCCCCAGCATTTT. Translation gives CATSRAQGYSNQPQHF.

This clonotype was observed a handful of times. The chain combines TRBV5-1 with TRBJ2-3; 7 nucleotides align to TRBD2. V lost 1 base and J lost 0; bases outside the gene matches: 5. This CDR3 comprises 16 residues. Germline CDR1 reads SGHRS; CDR2 reads YFSETQ. The CDR3 sequence is CASSLSTSASTDTQYF. CDR3 DNA sequence: TGCGCCAGCAGCTTGTCCACTAGCGCAAGCACAGATACGCAGTATTTT.

In its sample, this clonotype was seen once. This may stem from a read error, because a much larger clone lies one nucleotide away. The chain recombines TRBV2 with TRBJ1-1, with 9 bases matching TRBD1. J gave up 3 bases and V 3 bases, and 5 bases lay outside the gene matches. CDR3 size: 15 residues. Germline V CDR1 and CDR2: SNHLY, FYNNEI. CDR3 residues: CASSDDRGEYTEAFF. The CDR3 DNA reads as TGTGCCAGCAGTGACGACAGGGGGGAGTACACTGAAGCTTTCTTT.

Only a few counts were recorded for this clonotype. The chain employs TRBV13 and TRBJ1-1; no clear D gene. The CDR3 consists of 14 residues. Germline assignment: CDR1 PRHDT and CDR2 FYEKMQ (reference sequence). V was shortened by 0 bases and J by 4 bases, with 9 bases between the two germline ends. The CDR3 loop reads CASSLGVRSTEAFF. CDR3 DNA: TGTGCCAGCAGCTTAGGGGTGCGGAGCACTGAAGCTTTCTTT.

The chain joins TRBV10-3 to TRBJ2-5, with TRBD1 as a possible D gene (6 bases). CDR1 is ENHRY and CDR2 is SYGVKD in the germline V gene. The CDR3 is made up of 13 amino acids. Trimming pared 10 bases from V and 4 bases from J, leaving 16 bases between. The CDR3 sequence is CANARGRTETQYF. The CDR3 DNA follows: TGTGCCAACGCCAGGGGTCGTACAGAGACCCAGTACTTC.

This rearrangement joins TRBV10-1 to TRBJ2-1, with unresolved D. V was cut by 6 bases and J by 1 base, with 13 bases left in between. The CDR3 spans 15 residues. CDR1 and CDR2 from the germline V gene are WNHNN and SYGVQD (reference sequence). CDR3 in amino acids: CASRLPSRSYNEQFF. The CDR3 DNA sequence: TGCGCCAGCAGACTCCCGAGCCGATCCTACAATGAGCAGTTCTTC.

This sequence joins TRBV5-1 and TRBJ1-2; D unresolved. V was shortened by 4 bases and J by 5 bases, with 9 bases between the two germline ends. CDR3 size: 12 residues. Germline V gives CDR1 SGHRS, CDR2 YFSETQ. The CDR3 bases are TGCGCCAGCAGCACGGACGGGTATGGCTACACCTTC. It translates to CASSTDGYGYTF.

V usage is TRBV19 and J usage is TRBJ2-3; 7 bases match TRBD1. Germline-derived CDR1 and CDR2 are LNHDA and SQIVND (reference sequence). The CDR3 contains 15 residues. The trim removed 3 bases at V and 4 bases at J, leaving 7 bases unmatched. The CDR3 loop reads CASSIIGGGPDTQYF. The CDR3 DNA is TGTGCCAGTAGTATCATAGGGGGCGGGCCAGATACGCAGTATTTT.

With respect to this clonotype: A junction end diverges from the germline sequence, so it may reflect a read error. This chain joins TRBV5-6 and TRBJ2-7; D is undetermined. The CDR3 is 12 amino acids. Germline CDR1 is SGHDT and CDR2 is YYEEEE. DNA of the CDR3: TGTGCCAGCAGCTTGGCCTTGCATCCCGCGGACTTC. Translation: CASSLALHPADF. Using reference TRBV5-6 and TRBJ2-7 for the parts outside the CDR3, the full variable domain is DAGVTQSPTHLIKTRGQQVTLRCSPKSGHDTVSWYQQALGQGPQFIFQYYEEEERQRGNFPDRFSGHQFPNYSSELNVNALLLGDSALYLCASSLALHPADFGPGTRLTVT.

This clonotype appeared a few times. The rearrangement links TRBV3-1 to TRBJ1-2; 8 bases match TRBD1. The CDR3 runs to 12 residues. Germline CDR1 is LGHDT and CDR2 is YNNKEL (reference sequence). The J segment lost 13 bases and the V segment lost 10 bases, leaving 14 bases of the junction unmatched. The CDR3 coding sequence is TGTGCCACCTGGGATTTAGGACAGGGAAGCACCTTC. Its protein product is CATWDLGQGSTF.

Comment on this clonotype: The junction does not match germline at one end; this may be a read error. J is TRBJ1-2 and V is TRBV12-3 or TRBV12-4, with 7 bases identical to TRBD1. This CDR3 contains 12 residues. CDR3 sequence reads: CASSFSRGNSAF. For the CDR3, the DNA is TGTGCCAGCAGTTTCTCCAGGGGGAATTCCGCCTTC.

The chain employs TRBV5-1 and TRBJ2-2; D may match TRBD1 or TRBD2 (5 bases each). V gave up 2 bases and J gave up 2 bases, with 13 bases separating them. CDR3 length equals 16 residues. CDR1 is SGHRS, CDR2 YFSETQ, per germline. CDR3 DNA sequence: TGCGCCAGCAGCTTAGAACCGGGACGTAACACCGGGGAGCTGTTTTTT. This codes for CASSLEPGRNTGELFF.

The chain combines TRBV24-1 with TRBJ2-7; TRBD1 might be the D (5 bases). CDR3 length: 15 amino acids. The V end was cut by 4 bases, the J end by 1 base, with 13 bases between. Per the germline V gene, CDR1 is KGHDR and CDR2 is SFDVKD. The CDR3 sequence is CATSEPTVSSYEQYF. In nucleotides, the CDR3 is TGTGCCACCAGTGAACCGACAGTTTCTTCCTACGAGCAGTACTTC.

This clonotype was seen more than once but under ten times. The J gene is TRBJ1-4, the V gene TRBV7-2; D is uncertain. Trimming removed 3 bases at V and 4 bases at J, with 12 bases between. This CDR3 contains 15 residues. The germline V gene has CDR1 SGHTA and CDR2 FQGNSA. The CDR3 DNA sequence: TGTGCCAGCAGCTTTAGCAGCTCCCGTAATGAAAAACTGTTTTTT. This gives the protein CASSFSSSRNEKLFF.

The J gene is TRBJ2-2, the V gene TRBV28; maybe TRBD1 (5 bases). The CDR3 has 13 residues. Germline CDR1 and CDR2: MDHEN and SYDVKM. The germline V and J ends were trimmed by 3 bases and 7 bases, with 9 bases remaining between them. CDR3 amino acids: CASSFARVGELFF. CDR3 in DNA: TGTGCCAGCAGTTTTGCCAGGGTCGGGGAGCTGTTTTTT.

The count of this clonotype is one. The chain uses TRBV7-2 and TRBJ2-5, with TRBD2 matching 8 bases. CDR1 and CDR2 from the germline V gene are SGHTA and FQGNSA. V lost 5 bases to trimming and J lost 5 bases; unmatched junction nucleotides: 10. The CDR3 runs to 15 residues. The CDR3 coding sequence is TGTGCCAGCAGCAAAGCCTGGACTAGCAGGGAGACCCAGTACTTC. This codes for CASSKAWTSRETQYF. The full variable domain, completed using reference TRBV7-2 and TRBJ2-5, is GAGVSQSPSNKVTEKGKDVELRCDPISGHTALYWYRQSLGQGLEFLIYFQGNSAPDKSGLPSDRFSAERTGGSVSTLTIQRTQQEDSAVYLCASSKAWTSRETQYFGPGTRLLVL.

This clonotype was detected only a few times. V is TRBV6-2 or TRBV6-3 and J is TRBJ1-1; TRBD1 matches 8 bases. The germline V gene encodes CDR1 MNHEY and CDR2 SVGEGT. V was pared by 5 bases and J by 11 bases, with 7 bases of the junction left unmatched. The CDR3 spans 12 residues. CDR3 sequence: CASSPRTGNAFF. As DNA, the CDR3 is TGTGCCAGCAGTCCCAGGACAGGGAACGCTTTCTTT.

The chain uses TRBV4-2 and TRBJ1-2, with 7 bases that match TRBD1. Trimming cost V 4 bases and J 4 bases; bases outside gene matches: 6. CDR1 and CDR2 (germline): LGHNA, YNFKEQ. This CDR3 region has 14 residues. CDR3 protein: CASSPDRDSYGYTF. CDR3 sequence (DNA): TGTGCCAGCAGCCCAGACCGGGACAGCTATGGCTACACCTTC.

This clonotype showed up just a few times. The genes are TRBV27 and TRBJ1-1; 7 bases are shared with TRBD1. The J segment lost 5 bases and the V segment lost 0 bases, leaving 3 bases of the junction unmatched. The CDR3 runs 14 residues. Per the germline V gene, CDR1 is MNHEY and CDR2 is SMNVEV (reference sequence). In DNA form, the CDR3 reads TGTGCCAGCAGTTTATCCAGGGGGGCGACTGAAGCTTTCTTT. It encodes CASSLSRGATEAFF.

A few counts support this clonotype. The CDR3 nucleotides read TGTGCCAGCAGCTTAGTTCACGCTAGCAATCAGCCCCAGCATTTT. This codes for CASSLVHASNQPQHF. The chain recombines TRBV7-2 with TRBJ1-5; D remains unclear. CDR1 and CDR2 from the germline V gene are SGHTA and FQGNSA. Between the trimmed V and J ends, which lost 1 base and 0 bases, there was a span of 7 bases. The CDR3 runs 15 residues.